This T cell receptor beta chain came from a study of beta chain features in type 1 diabetes. On the study more broadly: Sorted cells examined across all samples numbered 95 million to 120 million.

This clone was observed a few times. The antigen remains undetermined. CDR1 and CDR2 (germline): SGHTA, FQGNSA. The V segment lost 6 bases and the J segment 10 bases; nucleotides outside the gene matches: 14. The CDR3 runs 16 residues. Every donor provided one heparinised blood draw, which averaged about 110 mL. Based on CD45RO/CCR7/CD25/CD127/CD95/CD27, CD4+ regulatory, stem cell-like memory, naive and central memory cells were sorted. Findings and caveats of the study: Using cDNA template may skew counts toward highly expressing activated cells.

Expressed TCRB transcripts got sequenced, as all isolated RNA was reverse transcribed. Here immunoSEQ multiplex PCR was the method, and the copy in TCRdb shows in-frame clones only, minus some. The sample contains 150,000 or so clones, approximately 9.9% of which appear only once. This TCR was recovered from a woman in her late teens or twenties in good health. The chain is built from TRBV7-2 and TRBJ1-6, with TRBD1 matching over 8 bases. The sequenced sample was central memory CD4+ T cells from blood. The CDR3 bases are TGTGCCAGCAGTTTGAGAATCAGGGGGCGTTGGTCACCCCTCCACTTT. Translated, it gives CASSLRIRGRWSPLHF.